Reported below is one T cell receptor (beta chain). This record belongs to a study of T cells in Graves' hyperthyroidism and ophthalmopathy. Study details: Peripheral blood was taken when the disease was first diagnosed, before any treatment began.

Template material for amplifying TCR beta CDR3 regions consisted of RNA transcripts. The HTBI primer set served for first-round RT-PCR of the TCR CDR3. One entry per CDR3 protein, called by TCRdb with MiXCR from the multiplex PCR reads. The sample includes 660,000 or so distinct CDR3 sequences, less than 25% seen only once; the top ten take 30% to 40%. Trimming cost V 4 bases and J 3 bases; bases outside gene matches: 11. This CDR3 has 17 amino acids. Germline lookup yields CDR1 MDHEN and CDR2 SYDVKM. PBMCs stemmed from more than 7.5 ml fresh peripheral blood. The sample comprised blood. The chain joins TRBV28 to TRBJ2-3, with 9 bases fitting TRBD1. This sequence originates from a man in his thirties or forties with Graves' ophthalmopathy. The CDR3 nucleotides read TGTGCCAGCAGTTCCCCCTACGTCGACAGGGGGACAGATACGCAGTATTTT. Its translation: CASSSPYVDRGTDTQYF.